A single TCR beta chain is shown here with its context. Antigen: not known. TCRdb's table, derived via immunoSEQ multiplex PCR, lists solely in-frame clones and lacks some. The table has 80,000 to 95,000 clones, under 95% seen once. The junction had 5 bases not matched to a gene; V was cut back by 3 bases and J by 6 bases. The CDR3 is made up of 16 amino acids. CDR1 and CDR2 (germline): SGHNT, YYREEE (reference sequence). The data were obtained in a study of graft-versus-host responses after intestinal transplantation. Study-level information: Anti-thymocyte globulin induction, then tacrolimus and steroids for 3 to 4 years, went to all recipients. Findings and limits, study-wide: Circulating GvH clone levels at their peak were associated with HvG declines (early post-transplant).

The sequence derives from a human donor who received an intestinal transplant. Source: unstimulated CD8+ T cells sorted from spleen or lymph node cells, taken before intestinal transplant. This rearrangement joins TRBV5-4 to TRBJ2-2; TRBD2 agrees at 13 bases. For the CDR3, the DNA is TGTGCCAGCAGCTCCGGACTAGCGGGGGCTTCCGGGGAGCTGTTTTTT. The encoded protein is CASSSGLAGASGELFF.